This TCR beta chain was recorded in a study of identical twins. This clonotype was counted between two and nine times. MiXCR, applied by TCRdb to the 5' RACE reads, yields one record per CDR3 protein. Among 470,000 or so distinct CDR3 sequences, 20% to 25% were seen once, and the ten largest hold 2.5% to 3.5%. Germline V lookup: CDR1 DFQATT, CDR2 SNEGSKA (reference sequence). The CDR3 covers 13 residues. These records were also assigned to another study, of T cells expressing NK-cell markers. That source adds: Repertoires of TCR beta were obtained from T cells sorted as CD3+CD56+NKG2C+, CD3+CD56+NKG2C- and CD3+CD56-NKG2C+.

The sample was CD4+ T cells sorted from blood. The rearrangement uses TRBV20-1 and TRBJ2-1; 8 bases fit TRBD2. The receptor was isolated from a woman aged 18-29 years in good health. The CDR3 region has the DNA TGCAGCTTCAGCGGGAGCTCCTACAATGAGCAGTTCTTC. This translates into CSFSGSSYNEQFF.